Detailed here is one T cell receptor (beta chain). Antigen: not known. Sequencing was performed with immunoSEQ multiplex PCR; in TCRdb, only in-frame clones are kept and a portion is missing. The data show approximately 52,000 clones, with more than 75% seen just once and roughly 3.4% held by the top ten. Germline CDR1 is MNHEY and CDR2 is SMNVEV (reference sequence). V lost 6 bases to trimming and J lost 1 base; unmatched junction nucleotides: 7. CDR3 size: 16 residues. This entry is derived from a study of chemoradiotherapy in HPV16-positive cancers. Across the study: Candidate HPV-specific T-cell clones and common TCR motifs came from functional assays in a couple of HPV16-positive patients.

Over chemoradiotherapy, repertoires were sampled more than once. Overall study results and limits: Candidate HPV-specific clones and E7-related TCR motifs grew in tumor during treatment. Only a couple of HPV16-positive patients supplied the functional HPV-specificity definition.

This TCR came from a human donor with HPV-associated anogenital cancer. The starting material was blood, obtained from a patient who underwent chemoradiotherapy. The chain recombines TRBV27 with TRBJ2-3, with TRBD2 matching 10 bases. The CDR3 nucleotides are TGTGCCAGCAGGCAAACTACTAGCGGGGGCACAGATACGCAGTATTTT. This codes for CASRQTTSGGTDTQYF.